Below, 2 T cell receptor beta chains from the same sample are listed, as sequenced in a study of T cells in tuberculosis (dated by TCRdb to 2017 to 2018). The method behind the library was the immunoSEQ multiplex PCR assay. TCRdb re-hosts the immuneACCESS table, in-frame sequences only. Its copies lack some clones; in the studies checked, an unresolved V gene accounts for under half of them, and the cause for the rest is not known. This sample has tens of thousands of clones in its table, and approximately 90% of those were observed once. The leading ten clones occupy 1.5% to 2% of the sample. Thawed, overnight-rested PBMC were stained with GMM-loaded CD1B tetramer, a Live/Dead dye and anti-CD3, then sorted on a FACS Aria II. CD1B tetramers were loaded with C32 glucose monomycolate purified from Rhodococcus equi. Specimen: CD1b-GMM tetramer-negative cells sorted from PBMCs. The cell subset or site tag for this specimen amounts to: T cells not binding CD1B-GMM tetramer, sorted from same donor. These receptors came from an adult woman with latent tuberculosis.

J is TRBJ1-4 and V is TRBV6-1; D possibly corresponds to TRBD1 (6 bases). Germline CDR1 MNHNS, CDR2 SASEGT. This CDR3 is 18 amino acids long. V was pared by 2 bases and J by 2 bases, with 18 bases between. The CDR3 spells CASSELVQGSATNEKLFF. The CDR3 coding sequence is TGTGCCAGCAGTGAATTAGTACAGGGATCTGCGACTAATGAAAAACTGTTTTTT.

The genes are TRBV5-5 and TRBJ1-1; perhaps TRBD1 as D (6 bases). The CDR3 has 15 residues. V lost 5 bases to trimming and J lost 2 bases, with 16 bases between them. Germline V gene data show CDR1 as SGHKS and CDR2 as YYEKEE (reference sequence). CDR3 in amino acids: CASRFRGTLNTEAFF. The DNA for the CDR3 is TGTGCCAGCAGGTTCAGAGGGACACTTAACACTGAAGCTTTCTTT.